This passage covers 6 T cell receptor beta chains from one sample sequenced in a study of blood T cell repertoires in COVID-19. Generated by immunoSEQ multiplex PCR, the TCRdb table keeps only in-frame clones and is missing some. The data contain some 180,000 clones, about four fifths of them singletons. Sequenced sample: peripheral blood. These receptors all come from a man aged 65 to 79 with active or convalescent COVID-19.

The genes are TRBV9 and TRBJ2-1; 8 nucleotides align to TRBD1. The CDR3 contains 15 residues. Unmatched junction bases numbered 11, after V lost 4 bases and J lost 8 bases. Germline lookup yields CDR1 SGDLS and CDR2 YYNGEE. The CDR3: CASSPTGGTLHEQFF. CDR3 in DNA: TGTGCCAGCAGCCCCACAGGGGGGACGCTCCATGAGCAGTTCTTC.

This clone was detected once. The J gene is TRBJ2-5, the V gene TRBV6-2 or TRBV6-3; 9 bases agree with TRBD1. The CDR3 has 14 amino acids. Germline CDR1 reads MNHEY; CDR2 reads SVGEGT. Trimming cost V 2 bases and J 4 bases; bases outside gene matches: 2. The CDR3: CASSYVQGAETQYF. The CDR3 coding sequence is TGTGCCAGCAGTTACGTACAGGGGGCAGAGACCCAGTACTTC.

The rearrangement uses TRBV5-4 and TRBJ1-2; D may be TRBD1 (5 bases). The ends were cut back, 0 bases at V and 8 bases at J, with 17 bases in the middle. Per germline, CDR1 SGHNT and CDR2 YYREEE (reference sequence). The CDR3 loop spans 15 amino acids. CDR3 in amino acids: CASSLAGGRGQGYTF. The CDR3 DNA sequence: TGTGCCAGCAGCTTGGCCGGGGGAAGGGGCCAAGGCTACACCTTC. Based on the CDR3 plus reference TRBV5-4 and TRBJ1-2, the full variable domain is ETGVTQSPTHLIKTRGQQVTLRCSSQSGHNTVSWYQQALGQGPQFIFQYYREEENGRGNFPPRFSGLQFPNYSSELNVNALELDDSALYLCASSLAGGRGQGYTFGSGTRLTVV.

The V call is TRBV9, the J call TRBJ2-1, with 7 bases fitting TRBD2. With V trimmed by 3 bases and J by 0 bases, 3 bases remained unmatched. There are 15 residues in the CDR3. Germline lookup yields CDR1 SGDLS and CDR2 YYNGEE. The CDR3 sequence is CASSALADSYNEQFF. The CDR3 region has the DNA TGTGCCAGCAGCGCCCTAGCGGACTCCTACAATGAGCAGTTCTTC. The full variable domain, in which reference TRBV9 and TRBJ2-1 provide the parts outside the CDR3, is DSGVTQTPKHLITATGQRVTLRCSPRSGDLSVYWYQQSLDQGLQFLIQYYNGEERAKGNILERFSAQQFPDLHSELNLSSLELGDSALYFCASSALADSYNEQFFGPGTRLTVL.

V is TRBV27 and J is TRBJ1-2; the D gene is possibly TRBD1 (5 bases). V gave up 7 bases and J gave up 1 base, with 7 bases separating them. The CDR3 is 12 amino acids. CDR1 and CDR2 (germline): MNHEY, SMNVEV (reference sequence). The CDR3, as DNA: TGTGCCAGCAAGACAGTTAACTATGGCTACACCTTC. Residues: CASKTVNYGYTF.

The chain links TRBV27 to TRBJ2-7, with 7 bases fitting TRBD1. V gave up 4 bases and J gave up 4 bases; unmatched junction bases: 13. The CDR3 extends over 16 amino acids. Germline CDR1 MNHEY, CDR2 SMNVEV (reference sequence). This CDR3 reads CASSSRLQGWAYEQYF. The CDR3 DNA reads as TGTGCCAGCAGTTCAAGACTACAGGGGTGGGCTTACGAGCAGTACTTC.